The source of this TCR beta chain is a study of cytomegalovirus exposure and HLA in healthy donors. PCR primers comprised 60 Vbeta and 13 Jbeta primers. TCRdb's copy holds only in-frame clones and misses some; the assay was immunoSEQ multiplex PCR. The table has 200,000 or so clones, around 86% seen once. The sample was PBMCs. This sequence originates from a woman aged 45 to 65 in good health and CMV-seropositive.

The CDR3 reads CASSRGGASGGYTF. In nucleotides, the CDR3 is TGTGCCAGCAGCCGGGGGGGAGCCTCTGGAGGCTACACCTTC. The V gene is TRBV6-5, the J gene TRBJ1-2; a weak D match, TRBD1 (5 bases). Germline CDR1 MNHEY, CDR2 SVGAGI. The CDR3 has 14 amino acids. V was clipped by 6 bases and J by 8 bases, with 19 bases between them.